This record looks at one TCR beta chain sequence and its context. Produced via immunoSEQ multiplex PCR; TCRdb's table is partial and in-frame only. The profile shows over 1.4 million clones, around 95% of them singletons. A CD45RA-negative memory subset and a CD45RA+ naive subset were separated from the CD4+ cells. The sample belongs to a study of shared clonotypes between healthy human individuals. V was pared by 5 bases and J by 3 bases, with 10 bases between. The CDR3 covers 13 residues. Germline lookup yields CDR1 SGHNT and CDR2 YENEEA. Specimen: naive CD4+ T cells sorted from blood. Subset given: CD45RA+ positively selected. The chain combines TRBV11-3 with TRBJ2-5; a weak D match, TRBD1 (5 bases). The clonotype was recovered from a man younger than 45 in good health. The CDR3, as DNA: TGTGCCAGCAGCGCCAGGGAAAAAGAGACCCAGTACTTC. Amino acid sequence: CASSAREKETQYF.